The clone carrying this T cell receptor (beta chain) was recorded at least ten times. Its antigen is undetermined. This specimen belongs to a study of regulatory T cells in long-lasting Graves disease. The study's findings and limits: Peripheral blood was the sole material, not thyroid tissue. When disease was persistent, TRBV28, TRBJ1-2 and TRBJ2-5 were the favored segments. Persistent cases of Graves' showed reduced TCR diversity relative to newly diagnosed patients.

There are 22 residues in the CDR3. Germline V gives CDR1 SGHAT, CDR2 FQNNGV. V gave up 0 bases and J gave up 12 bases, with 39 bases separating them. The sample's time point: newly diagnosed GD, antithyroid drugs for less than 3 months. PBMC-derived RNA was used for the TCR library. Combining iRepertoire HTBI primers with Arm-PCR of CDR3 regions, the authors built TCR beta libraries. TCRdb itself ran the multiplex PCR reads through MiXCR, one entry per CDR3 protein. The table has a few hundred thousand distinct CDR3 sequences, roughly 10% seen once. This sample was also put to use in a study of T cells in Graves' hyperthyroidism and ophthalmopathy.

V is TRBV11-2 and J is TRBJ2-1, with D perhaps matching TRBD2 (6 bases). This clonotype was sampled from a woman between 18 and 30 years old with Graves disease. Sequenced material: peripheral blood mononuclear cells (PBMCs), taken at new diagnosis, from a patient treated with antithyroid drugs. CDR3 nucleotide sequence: TGTGCCAGCAGCTTAGATAGGAGGGGCGGACTACTTTACACTCTACAGACAATGAGGCAGTTCTTC. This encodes CASSLDRRGGLLYTLQTMRQFF.